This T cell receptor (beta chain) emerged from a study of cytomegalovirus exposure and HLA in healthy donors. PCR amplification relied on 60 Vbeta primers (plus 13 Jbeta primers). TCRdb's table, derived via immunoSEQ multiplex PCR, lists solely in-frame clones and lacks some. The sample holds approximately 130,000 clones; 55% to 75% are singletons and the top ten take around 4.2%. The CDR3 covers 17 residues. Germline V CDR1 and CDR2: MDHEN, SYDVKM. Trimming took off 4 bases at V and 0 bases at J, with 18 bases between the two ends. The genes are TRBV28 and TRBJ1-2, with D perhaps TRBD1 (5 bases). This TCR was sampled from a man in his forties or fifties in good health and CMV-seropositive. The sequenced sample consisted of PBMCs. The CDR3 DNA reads TGTGCCAGCAGTTCCTTGATGGGGCAAGGACCTAACTATGGCTACACCTTC. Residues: CASSSLMGQGPNYGYTF.